The 20 T cell receptor beta chains reported below all come from one sample, sequenced in a study of T cells after yellow fever vaccination. A single record per CDR3 protein comes from TCRdb applying MiXCR to the 5' RACE reads. The sample consists of some 300,000 distinct CDR3 sequences, under 9% of them appearing once. Sequences were derived from CD4+ T cells sorted from PBMCs, sampled 5 days after the yellow fever booster vaccination. The receptors were gathered from a young man who received the YFV17D yellow fever vaccine.

This clonotype was recorded many times. V is TRBV9 and J is TRBJ2-3, with 10 bases fitting TRBD2. J gave up 4 bases and V 0 bases, and 8 bases lay outside the gene matches. Per the germline V gene, CDR1 is SGDLS and CDR2 is YYNGEE. The CDR3 consists of 17 residues. CDR3 amino acids: CASSVAPPSGGADTQYF. The CDR3 region has the DNA TGTGCCAGCAGCGTAGCTCCCCCCAGCGGGGGGGCAGATACGCAGTATTTT.

The gene calls are TRBV7-2 and TRBJ2-1, with D unclear. Germline lookup yields CDR1 SGHTA and CDR2 FQGNSA. CDR3 length: 14 amino acids. The germline V and J ends were trimmed by 5 bases and 0 bases, with 8 bases remaining between them. The CDR3 here is CASSAPGSYNEQFF. Here the CDR3 DNA reads TGTGCCAGCAGCGCGCCAGGCTCCTACAATGAGCAGTTCTTC.

V gene TRBV24-1 combines with J gene TRBJ2-3; perhaps D is TRBD1 or TRBD2 (5 bases each). The CDR3 extends over 13 amino acids. CDR1 and CDR2 (germline): KGHDR, SFDVKD. V gave up 4 bases and J gave up 10 bases, with 14 bases separating them. CDR3 bases: TGTGCCACCAGTGACCGGGTCGGGGACCCGCAGTATTTT. Translation gives CATSDRVGDPQYF.

The chain recombines TRBV5-1 with TRBJ1-1, with 7 positions matching TRBD1. V was pared by 0 bases and J by 5 bases, with 10 bases of the junction left unmatched. Germline V gene data show CDR1 as SGHRS and CDR2 as YFSETQ. There are 16 residues in the CDR3. The CDR3 spells CASSLAGTAGGTEAFF. CDR3 DNA: TGCGCCAGCAGCTTGGCCGGGACAGCCGGTGGAACTGAAGCTTTCTTT.

A remark on this clonotype: This may stem from a read error, because a much larger clone lies one nucleotide away. The J gene is TRBJ1-2, the V gene TRBV7-8; 8 bases are shared with TRBD1. There are 18 residues in the CDR3. J was trimmed by 4 bases and V by 2 bases; bases with no gene match: 15. Per the germline V gene, CDR1 is SGHVS and CDR2 is FQNEAQ. The CDR3 sequence: CASSLRSVSQGAIYGYTF. In DNA form, the CDR3 reads TGTGCCAGCAGCTTACGTTCGGTTTCGCAGGGGGCAATCTATGGCTACACCTTC.

This clonotype was detected a few times. For the CDR3, the DNA is TGTGCCAGCAGCCTAGGGACAGGGGGCGATTACGAGCAGTACTTC. Residues: CASSLGTGGDYEQYF. This rearrangement joins TRBV11-3 to TRBJ2-7, with 12 positions matching TRBD1. Germline CDR1 is SGHNT and CDR2 is YENEEA. The CDR3 covers 15 residues. Losses at the gene ends were 5 bases for V and 4 bases for J; bases not matched to a gene: 6.

The chain uses TRBV12-3 or TRBV12-4 and TRBJ2-1; 11 nucleotides align to TRBD2. The CDR3 sequence is 15 residues long. V lost 3 bases, J lost 3 bases, and 1 base stayed unmatched. The CDR3 DNA follows: TGTGCCAGCAGTTTTAGCGGGGGGGGCTACAATGAGCAGTTCTTC. Translation gives CASSFSGGGYNEQFF.

This chain connects TRBV10-3 to TRBJ2-7, with D perhaps TRBD2 (5 bases). Trimming removed 6 bases from V and 4 bases from J, with 13 bases in between. The CDR3 is 13 amino acids. Germline V gene sequence: CDR1 ENHRY, CDR2 SYGVKD. This CDR3 is CAISERTLYEQYF. DNA of the CDR3: TGTGCCATCAGCGAGAGGACTTTATACGAGCAGTACTTC.

The chain joins TRBV4-3 to TRBJ2-7, with 11 bases aligning to TRBD2. V dropped 2 bases and J dropped 4; count of bases not matched to a gene: 19. The CDR3 is 20 residues long. In germline, CDR1 is LGHNA, CDR2 YSLEER. CDR3 bases: TGCGCCAGCAGCCAACGGCTAGCGGGGGGAACAGATCCCACCCTTTACGAGCAGTACTTC. It encodes CASSQRLAGGTDPTLYEQYF.

This clonotype has a count of ten or more. This chain connects TRBV6-6 to TRBJ1-5; 7 nucleotides match TRBD1. The V segment lost 6 bases and the J segment 3 bases; nucleotides outside the gene matches: 2. This CDR3 is 13 amino acids long. Looked up from germline, CDR1 is MNHNY and CDR2 is SVGAGI (reference sequence). CDR3 DNA sequence: TGTGCCAGCAGCGGACAGGACAATCAGCCCCAGCATTTT. It yields the protein CASSGQDNQPQHF.

This clonotype was observed many times. The rearrangement joins TRBV7-2 to TRBJ2-2; TRBD1 aligns across 9 bases. The ends lost 6 bases at V and 1 base at J; junction bases unmatched: 6. The CDR3 has 16 amino acids. Germline CDR1 reads SGHTA; CDR2 reads FQGNSA. Here the CDR3 reads CASSPNRGQNTGELFF. The CDR3, as DNA: TGTGCCAGCAGTCCTAACAGGGGGCAGAACACCGGGGAGCTGTTTTTT.

This clonotype occurred a few times. The chain has TRBV12-3 or TRBV12-4 and TRBJ2-3; 15 bases fit TRBD2. Trimming cost V 5 bases and J 1 base; bases outside gene matches: 7. This CDR3 has 18 residues. The CDR3 bases are TGTGCCAGCAGTCCCTCCGGGACTAGCGGGGGGCGCACAGATACGCAGTATTTT. Residues: CASSPSGTSGGRTDTQYF.

This clonotype was counted between two and nine times. The V call is TRBV2, the J call TRBJ2-7, with 7 bases aligning to TRBD1. V lost 8 bases and J lost 9; bases outside the gene matches: 16. Per the germline V gene, CDR1 is SNHLY and CDR2 is FYNNEI. There are 14 residues in the CDR3. The CDR3 region has the DNA TGTGCCAGCGGCGACAGGGCTACGTTCTTTGGGCAGTACGTC. Translating gives CASGDRATFFGQYV.

This clonotype was counted between two and nine times. The rearrangement links TRBV6-1 to TRBJ2-2; D may correspond to TRBD1 or TRBD2 (6 bases each). The CDR3 extends over 15 amino acids. Germline V gives CDR1 MNHNS, CDR2 SASEGT. V was cut by 2 bases and J by 6 bases, with 13 bases left in between. The chain's CDR3 is CASSERGVRAGELFF. CDR3 DNA: TGTGCCAGCAGTGAAAGGGGGGTTAGGGCCGGGGAGCTGTTTTTT.

The chain has TRBV5-1 and TRBJ2-2, with 7 bases identical to TRBD1. Trimming at V came to 6 bases and at J to 3 bases, leaving 8 bases not matched to a gene. Germline CDR1 is SGHRS and CDR2 is YFSETQ. The CDR3 is 15 amino acids. In nucleotides, the CDR3 is TGCGCCAGCACCTACAGGGGAGACGACACCGGGGAGCTGTTTTTT. Its protein product is CASTYRGDDTGELFF.

This clonotype was detected ten times or more. V gene TRBV7-2 combines with J gene TRBJ2-5, with D unresolved. CDR1 and CDR2 (germline): SGHTA, FQGNSA. V was trimmed by 4 bases and J by 5 bases, leaving 5 bases between them. This CDR3 has 11 residues. Here the CDR3 DNA reads TGTGCCAGCAGCTCCGACGAGACCCAGTACTTC. Its protein is CASSSDETQYF.

This chain links TRBV7-9 with TRBJ1-2; TRBD1 might be the D (5 bases). From germline, CDR1 is SEHNR and CDR2 FQNEAQ (reference sequence). V lost 5 bases and J 8 bases, leaving 12 bases between the germline ends. The CDR3 loop spans 12 amino acids. The CDR3 DNA sequence: TGTGCCAGCAGCCCCCGACAGAGAGGCTACACCTTC. It codes for CASSPRQRGYTF.

The chain carries TRBV4-2 and TRBJ1-2; 7 nucleotides match TRBD1. Trimming removed 0 bases from V and 4 bases from J; junction bases left unmatched: 11. There are 17 residues in the CDR3. Per the germline V gene, CDR1 is LGHNA and CDR2 is YNFKEQ. The CDR3 is CASSQDGGTTGFYGYTF. DNA for the CDR3: TGTGCCAGCAGCCAAGATGGAGGGACGACAGGGTTCTATGGCTACACCTTC.

This clonotype was seen at least ten times. The rearrangement links TRBV5-8 to TRBJ2-1, with unresolved D. V lost 0 bases, J lost 12 bases, and 13 bases lay in between. This CDR3 spans 13 amino acids. Germline CDR1 and CDR2: SGHTS and YDEGEE. The CDR3 sequence: CASSLVSWVTQFF. CDR3 in DNA: TGTGCCAGCAGCTTGGTCTCGTGGGTGACGCAGTTCTTC.

V usage is TRBV7-8 and J usage is TRBJ2-7; TRBD1 or TRBD2 may be the D gene (6 bases each). Germline V gene sequence: CDR1 SGHVS, CDR2 FQNEAQ. The V end was cut by 5 bases, the J end by 2 bases, with 13 bases between. CDR3 length: 14 amino acids. CDR3 nucleotides: TGTGCCAGCAGCCACCGCGGGACACCCTACGAGCAGTACGTC. It yields the protein CASSHRGTPYEQYV.